These 18 T cell receptor beta chains were sequenced from one sample in a study of shared clonotypes between healthy human individuals (dated by TCRdb to 2020 to 2022). The library was made by the immunoSEQ multiplex PCR assay. TCRdb mirrors the immuneACCESS table, restricted to in-frame sequences. Some clones are absent from its copies; in checked studies, under half trace to an unresolved V gene, and the reason for the others is unknown. The sample has roughly 500,000 clones on record, around 73% of them singletons. The ten largest make up more than 10% of the sample. The specimen was PBMCs. Every receptor here comes from a woman in her 40s in good health. Some clones in this sample may be carry-over from other donors' samples.

This chain connects TRBV5-5 to TRBJ2-1, with D possibly TRBD2 on 6 matching bases. V was cut by 4 bases and J by 9 bases, with 20 bases left in between. The CDR3 length is 15 residues. Germline-derived CDR1 and CDR2 are SGHKS and YYEKEE (reference sequence). CDR3 DNA: TGTGCCAGCAGCAACCCAGGAGGACCAGCGGGTGAGCAGTTCTTC. The encoded protein is CASSNPGGPAGEQFF.

Note on this clone: Only one base separates this from a far larger clonotype, so it likely reflects a read error. The chain uses TRBV4-2 and TRBJ2-5, with D tentatively TRBD2 (7 bases). TRBJ2-7 explains the end of the DNA better; the J call may be wrong. The germline CDR1 and CDR2 sequences are LGHNA and YNFKEQ. The CDR3 is made up of 15 amino acids. The CDR3 region is CASSQGEGEYTEQYF. CDR3 sequence (DNA): TGTGCCAGCAGCCAAGGGGAGGGGGAATACACCGAGCAGTACTTC.

This clone occurred a few times. The chain uses TRBV28 and TRBJ2-4, with D possibly TRBD1 on 5 matching bases. This CDR3 has 16 amino acids. Trimming removed 8 bases at V and 0 bases at J, with 17 bases between. Germline-derived CDR1 and CDR2 are MDHEN and SYDVKM. The CDR3 is CASGSRTYRAKNIQYF. CDR3 nucleotides: TGTGCCAGCGGCTCCCGGACATACAGAGCCAAAAACATTCAGTACTTC.

This chain joins TRBV7-8 and TRBJ2-7; tentatively, D is TRBD1 or TRBD2 (5 bases each). Trimming took 4 bases from V and 3 from J, leaving 16 bases between them. Germline V gives CDR1 SGHVS, CDR2 FQNEAQ. The CDR3 covers 15 residues. CDR3 protein: CASSSGTGTHYEQYF. The CDR3, as DNA: TGTGCCAGCAGCTCAGGAACCGGGACCCACTACGAGCAGTACTTC.

The J gene is TRBJ2-7, the V gene TRBV4-2, with 8 bases aligning to TRBD1. V dropped 1 base and J dropped 2; count of bases not matched to a gene: 4. The CDR3 loop spans 15 amino acids. In germline, CDR1 is LGHNA, CDR2 YNFKEQ. CDR3 region: CASSQARGPTYEQYF. The CDR3 nucleotides read TGTGCCAGCAGCCAAGCCAGGGGGCCCACCTACGAGCAGTACTTC.

For the CDR3, the DNA is TGCAGCGTTGAGGACCTAGTAATTAGGGACTATAAAATGGGTGTTCAGTATTTT. It codes for CSVEDLVIRDYKMGVQYF. The chain couples TRBV29-1 to TRBJ2-3; 7 bases align to TRBD2. With 3 bases clipped from V and 12 bases from J, the junction kept 27 bases outside the gene matches. This CDR3 is 18 amino acids long. Germline V gene data show CDR1 as SQVTM and CDR2 as ANQGSEA.

This chain connects TRBV18 to TRBJ2-1, with D possibly TRBD2 on 6 matching bases. Trimming left V 3 bases short and J 10 bases short, with 16 bases between. CDR3 length equals 14 residues. Germline CDR1 is KGHSH and CDR2 is LQKENI. The CDR3 is CASSPAGPRSEQFF. The CDR3 nucleotides read TGTGCCAGCTCACCGGCGGGACCCCGAAGCGAGCAGTTCTTC.

This CDR3 reads CASSQTLGQGGEQYF. CDR3 in DNA: TGTGCCAGCAGCCAAACCCTCGGACAGGGCGGCGAGCAGTACTTC. The rearrangement links TRBV4-2 to TRBJ2-7; 8 bases line up with TRBD1. Germline CDR1 LGHNA, CDR2 YNFKEQ. The trim removed 2 bases at V and 6 bases at J, leaving 9 bases unmatched. CDR3 length: 15 amino acids.

V usage is TRBV10-1 and J usage is TRBJ2-1, with TRBD2 identical over 13 bases. The J segment lost 9 bases and the V segment lost 6 bases, leaving 11 bases of the junction unmatched. Per the germline V gene, CDR1 is WNHNN and CDR2 is SYGVQD (reference sequence). This CDR3 is built from 16 residues. CDR3 DNA sequence: TGCGCCAGCAGGGAACGGACTAGCGGGAGTGCGTTTGAGCAGTTCTTC. It specifies CASRERTSGSAFEQFF.

The J gene is TRBJ2-1, the V gene TRBV7-8; 8 positions match TRBD2. The CDR3 runs to 16 residues. With V trimmed by 9 bases and J by 2 bases, 12 bases remained unmatched. Germline lookup yields CDR1 SGHVS and CDR2 FQNEAQ. The CDR3 bases are TGTGCCAGTATGACTAGCGCAATGATAACCTACAATGAGCAGTTCTTC. It specifies CASMTSAMITYNEQFF.

The J gene is TRBJ2-7, the V gene TRBV25-1; D gene uncertain. V was clipped by 1 base and J by 1 base, with 11 bases between them. Germline CDR1 reads MGHDK; CDR2 reads SYGVNS. The CDR3 runs 15 residues. The CDR3 DNA is TGTGCCAGCAGTGAATCCAGCGACGGATCCTACGAGCAGTACTTC. It specifies CASSESSDGSYEQYF.

The rearrangement links TRBV29-1 to TRBJ2-7, with TRBD2 matching 10 bases. J lost 2 bases, V lost 5 bases, and 6 bases had no gene match. The germline CDR1 and CDR2 sequences are SQVTM and ANQGSEA. The CDR3 contains 14 residues. The CDR3 here is CSVSRTSGTYEQYF. The CDR3 DNA sequence: TGCAGCGTTTCCCGGACTAGCGGCACCTACGAGCAGTACTTC.

V and J are TRBV11-2 and TRBJ1-4; D unresolved. Germline CDR1 and CDR2: SGHAT and FQNNGV. The CDR3 runs 14 residues. The V end was cut by 1 base, the J end by 4 bases, with 7 bases between. The CDR3 region is CASSLGQNNEKLFF. CDR3 nucleotides: TGTGCCAGCAGCTTAGGTCAGAATAATGAAAAACTGTTTTTT. The variable domain in full, with the rest retrieved from reference TRBV11-2 and TRBJ1-4, is EAGVAQSPRYKIIEKRQSVAFWCNPISGHATLYWYQQILGQGPKLLIQFQNNGVVDDSQLPKDRFSAERLKGVDSTLKIQPAKLEDSAVYLCASSLGQNNEKLFFGSGTQLSVL.

The chain links TRBV5-1 to TRBJ2-1; weak D call: TRBD2 (5 bases). Trimming took off 0 bases at V and 7 bases at J, with 11 bases between the two ends. The CDR3 sequence is 14 residues long. The V gene's germline CDR1 is SGHRS and CDR2 YFSETQ. The CDR3 DNA is TGCGCCAGCAGCTTGGGACTACCCGGGAATGAGCAGTTCTTC. Translating it yields CASSLGLPGNEQFF. Using reference TRBV5-1 and TRBJ2-1 for the parts outside the CDR3, the full variable domain is KAGVTQTPRYLIKTRGQQVTLSCSPISGHRSVSWYQQTPGQGLQFLFEYFSETQRNKGNFPGRFSGRQFSNSRSEMNVSTLELGDSALYLCASSLGLPGNEQFFGPGTRLTVL.

The rearrangement uses TRBV29-1 and TRBJ2-7; D is undetermined. Trimming removed 4 bases at V and 4 bases at J, with 8 bases between. This CDR3 has 11 amino acids. Germline V gene data show CDR1 as SQVTM and CDR2 as ANQGSEA. The DNA of the CDR3 is TGCAGCGTTGGATCTTGGTACGAGCAGTACTTC. Protein product: CSVGSWYEQYF.

Regarding this clone: A read error may explain this, as a much larger clone is one base away. The CDR3 does not close with the conserved phenylalanine or tryptophan, likely indicating a read error. V and J are TRBV30 and TRBJ1-1; TRBD1 aligns across 7 bases. Trimming cost V 3 bases and J 1 base; bases outside gene matches: 5. This CDR3 is built from 14 residues. Germline assignment: CDR1 GTSNPN and CDR2 SVGIG (reference sequence). The CDR3 DNA reads TGTGCCTGGAGGGACCGGGACAGGAACACTGAAGCTTTCTCT. Translation: CAWRDRDRNTEAFS.

This chain joins TRBV6-4 and TRBJ1-1; D possibly corresponds to TRBD1 (5 bases). Trimming took 3 bases from V and 5 from J, leaving 10 bases between them. The CDR3 extends over 13 amino acids. CDR1 is MRHNA and CDR2 is SNTAGT in the germline V gene. In DNA form, the CDR3 reads TGTGCCAGCAGTGAGGGGGAGGGAACTGAAGCTTTCTTT. Translating it yields CASSEGEGTEAFF.

With regard to this clone: One end of the junction does not line up with germline, which may come from a read error. The genes are TRBV13 and TRBJ2-5, with D perhaps being TRBD1 or TRBD2 (5 bases each). Per germline, CDR1 PRHDT and CDR2 FYEKMQ (reference sequence). CDR3 length: 14 amino acids. The DNA for the CDR3 is TGTGCCAGTAGCTCCGGACGGGACGGAGAGACCCAGTACTTC. Protein product: CASSSGRDGETQYF.